The text below deals with one T cell receptor (beta chain). This clonotype was detected many times. Its specific antigen is unknown. Base quality data are lacking; no much larger clone is found one base away. This entry is derived from a study of regulatory T cells in long-lasting Graves disease (dated by TCRdb to the early 2020s). Notes on the research overall: In the newly diagnosed Graves' disease group, patients had been taking antithyroid drugs for less than 3 months. Patients with persistent Graves' disease were compared with patients with newly diagnosed Graves' disease using TCR sequencing and RNA sequencing of peripheral blood. The study was conducted in China and was registered as a clinical trial. A total of some 33 samples were covered by TCR sequencing, comprising approximately 13 persistent and roughly 20 newly diagnosed Graves' disease patients.

CDR1 and CDR2 are drawn from the germline V gene (reference sequence): LGHDT, YNNKEL. The CDR3 contains 17 residues, cysteine and phenylalanine counted. The retained sequence is limited to the CDR3, 51 bases, with the frame set at the first base. V ends up 0 bases short and J 4 bases short, with an unmatched junction base count of 9. The library was built by means of multiplex PCR. The reads were generated on an Illumina HiSeq 4000. CDR3 regions were amplified by Arm-PCR with iRepertoire HTBI primers to construct TCR beta libraries. Before sequencing, the PCR products went through gel purification. The paper's data handling went like this. Gene usage analysis of CDR3 amino acid clonotypes relied on the 62 TRBV and 14 TRBJ segments identified across samples. COPE and FqMerger were used to merge the filtered high-quality paired reads into contigs. BLAST was used to align contigs to IMGT TRBV, TRBD and TRBJ reference genes, and CDR3 was defined according to IMGT. Highly expanded clones were defined as clonotypes with a frequency above 0.1%. Repertoire diversity was measured by Shannon entropy, and V-J evenness by the Gini coefficient. A clonotype found in more than one individual was treated as public. Starting from the raw public reads, TCRdb applied fastp trimming at Q25, assembled clones with MiXCR and retained in-frame beta chains. Rows with one shared CDR3 protein collapse into an entry with the most common genes and DNA. What appears here as the V and J calls and clone size reflects TCRdb's work, not the paper's. The sample table shows hundreds of thousands of distinct CDR3 sequences, and around 16% are seen once. The ten largest clones capture more than 20% of the sample.

Summary of the overall study and its limitations: The small sample size was acknowledged by the authors as a limitation that may reduce accuracy. The study examined only peripheral blood because the primary lesion, thyroid tissue, could not be accessed. Persistent disease showed preferential use of TRBV28, TRBJ1-2 and TRBJ2-5, whereas newly diagnosed disease favored TRBV20-1 and TRBJ2-1. A larger number of public clonotypes was shared among persistent patients (around 2,500) than among newly diagnosed patients (about 990). Compared with newly diagnosed patients, persistent Graves' disease patients had lower TCR Shannon entropy and fewer highly expanded clones, which suggests clonal expansion. Sequencing and analysis were limited to the TCR beta chain.

Explained via the paper, the time point label denotes: newly diagnosed GD, antithyroid drugs for less than 3 months. For both TCR sequencing and RNA sequencing, RNA was extracted from PBMCs using TRIzol. The diagnosis of Graves' disease was made according to American Thyroid Association guidelines. The patients came from an endocrinology department in Xi'an, China. Each patient gave around 9.2 milliliters of peripheral blood, collected in an EDTA anticoagulant tube. Ficoll Paque Plus density gradient separation was used to isolate PBMCs, and no further T cell sorting was done. An Agilent 2100 Bioanalyzer and agarose gel were used to check RNA quality, while a NanoDrop 2000 measured RNA concentration. These data are also associated with another study on T cells in Graves' hyperthyroidism and ophthalmopathy. As noted in the second study: Stable Graves' hyperthyroidism was defined as no progression to ophthalmopathy during 18 months of follow-up. Hyperthyroidism patients were aged 18 to 65 years and newly diagnosed, with disease duration of less than 2 months. The study excluded patients with uncontrolled infections, other autoimmune diseases, pregnancy or lactation. Clinical symptoms, serum thyroxine and TRAb, thyroid ultrasound, and orbital computed tomography formed the basis for the diagnoses. The TCR CDR3 was subjected to a first round of RT-PCR using the HTBI primer set and the Qiagen OneStep RT-PCR kit. Most expanded thyroid clonotypes (frequency above 0.001) were also found in blood, which suggests that blood repertoires may mirror thyroid immune responses. Ophthalmopathy was separated from stable hyperthyroidism by a 13 V-J signature model, with over 85% sensitivity and around 81% specificity obtained in cross-validation and 80%/75% obtained in testing. In validation, progression to ophthalmopathy was predicted by the model with 70% to 71% sensitivity and 72.22% specificity, a median of approximately 6.5 months before onset. To identify distinguishing TCR V-J signatures, a discovery cohort of about a hundred patients was used, comprising some 43 with Graves' ophthalmopathy and around 60 with stable Graves' hyperthyroidism. Whether ophthalmopathy could be predicted prospectively was tested in an independent validation cohort made up of approximately 19 hyperthyroidism patients plus 17 patients who later progressed to ophthalmopathy. The 100 or so discovery patients were divided at random into training and test sets in a 7:3 ratio. In addition, the study compared T-cell repertoires in thyroid tissue and in blood from roughly six Graves' hyperthyroidism patients. After blood sampling, hyperthyroidism patients were treated with methimazole at a starting dose of 30 mg daily, and ophthalmopathy patients were treated with high-dose intravenous methylprednisolone. The libraries were constructed in a second round of multiplex PCR and then size-selected and purified. Paired-end sequencing of the libraries was performed with 100 bp reads on an Illumina HiSeq2000. SOAPnuke was used to process the raw data, removing reads that contained adapters or uncalled bases, had a mean Phred below 15, or lacked an exact match to the constant primer or identifier. COPE v1.2.5 was used to merge the high-quality paired reads, and each unique nucleotide sequence was defined as a clonotype. MiTCR v1.1 was used to align the clonotypes against IMGT TRBV, TRBD and TRBJ reference segments. The analysis was restricted to V-J combinations with a frequency above 0.0001, which together covered approximately 99% of the repertoires. A TCS score was defined as the ratio between F50 (clonal expansion) and ExV (chaos), using BLOSUM62-based TCRdist between CDR3 peptides within each V-J. Welch's t-statistics and random forest reduced fewer than 550 V-J features to around 14, which were used in a naive Bayes classifier (R e1071). Sample size was not statistically predetermined, and investigators were not blinded to group allocation. The paper describes TCR Vbeta CDR3 sequencing of more than 120 peripheral blood samples, made up of 43 ophthalmopathy patients, over 70 hyperthyroidism patients and some 17 progressor patients.

The V gene is TRBV3-1 and the J gene is TRBJ2-5, and 9 junctional nucleotides match TRBD2. The TCR originated in a woman in her forties or fifties with Graves disease. Donor details come from another sample of the same person, matched by shared clones. The source material was peripheral blood mononuclear cells (PBMCs), sampled at new diagnosis, from a patient treated with antithyroid drugs. The sequence in DNA is TGTGCCAGCAGCCAAGAATTGCGGGGGGGCCGTGGAGAGACCCAGTACTTC. Translated, it reads CASSQELRGGRGETQYF.